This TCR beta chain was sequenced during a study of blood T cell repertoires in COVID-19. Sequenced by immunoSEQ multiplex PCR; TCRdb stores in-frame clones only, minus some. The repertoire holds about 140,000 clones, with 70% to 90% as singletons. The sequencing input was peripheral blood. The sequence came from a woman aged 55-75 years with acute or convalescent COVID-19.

The CDR3 loop reads CASSFGAPGANVLTF. The CDR3 region has the DNA TGTGCCAGCAGTTTTGGGGCGCCTGGGGCCAACGTCCTGACTTTC. The rearrangement uses TRBV6-6 and TRBJ2-6, with D perhaps TRBD1 (5 bases). Germline loops: CDR1 MNHNY, CDR2 SVGAGI (reference sequence). The CDR3 sequence is 15 residues long. V was pared by 4 bases and J by 2 bases, with 9 bases between.